This record covers a single T cell receptor (beta chain). This specimen comes from a study of identical twins. Germline-derived CDR1 and CDR2 are LGHNA and YNFKEQ. Trimming left V 1 base short and J 2 bases short, with 5 bases between. The CDR3 spans 14 residues. Via MiXCR, TCRdb re-called the 5' RACE reads, giving one row per CDR3 protein. The profile shows around 1.7 million distinct CDR3 sequences, around 33% of them singletons. The chain is built from TRBV4-2 and TRBJ2-2; D remains unclear. Sequencing was carried out using cord blood. This sequence was found in a newborn girl in good health. CDR3 sequence reads: CASSQVLNTGELFF. CDR3 DNA: TGTGCCAGCAGCCAAGTTTTAAACACCGGGGAGCTGTTTTTT.